Sequencing of this T cell receptor beta chain was carried out in a study of T cells after yellow fever vaccination. There are a few counts of this clonotype. Germline CDR1 reads SGHVS; CDR2 reads FQNEAQ. Trimming left V 1 base short and J 7 bases short, with 7 bases between. This CDR3 contains 12 residues. TCRdb re-called the 5' RACE reads through MiXCR, storing one row per CDR3 protein. The sample lists under 500,000 distinct CDR3 sequences; about 19% were seen once. The chain employs TRBV7-8 and TRBJ1-2; no clear D gene. The TCR comes from a young man who received the YFV17D yellow fever vaccine. Sequenced material: PBMCs, taken before the yellow fever booster vaccination. This chain's CDR3 is CASSLVSGGYTF. CDR3 DNA sequence: TGTGCCAGCAGCTTAGTGTCGGGTGGCTACACCTTC.